This is a list of T cell receptor beta chains from one sample in a study of shared clonotypes between healthy human individuals. Assay used: immunoSEQ multiplex PCR; TCRdb lists only in-frame clones, some missing. This sample has a few million clones, with 95% found just once. The sample consisted of naive CD4+ T cells sorted from blood. These receptors were collected from a man younger than 30 in good health. The CDR3 runs from the conserved cysteine through the conserved F or W. A D gene is named only where the DNA matches it firmly. Only part of the rows carry a size: once, few, many, or a class if the clone is expanded.

V gene: TRBV2
D gene: .
clone size: .
J gene: TRBJ2-3
CDR3 protein: CASSEVFPDTQYF
CDR3 DNA: TGTGCCAGCAGTGAAGTTTTCCCAGATACGCAGTATTTT

V gene: TRBV11-3
D gene: .
clone size: .
J gene: TRBJ1-1
CDR3 protein: CASSFGQGSTEAFF
CDR3 DNA: TGTGCCAGCAGCTTTGGGCAGGGGTCCACTGAAGCTTTCTTT

V gene: TRBV6-6
D gene: .
clone size: once
J gene: TRBJ2-5
CDR3 protein: CASSPRQGKETQYF
CDR3 DNA: TGTGCCAGCAGCCCCCGGCAAGGGAAAGAGACCCAGTACTTC

V gene: TRBV18
D gene: TRBD1
clone size: .
J gene: TRBJ1-1
CDR3 protein: CASARQGNTEAFF
CDR3 DNA: TGTGCCAGCGCCAGACAGGGGAACACTGAAGCTTTCTTT

V gene: TRBV29-1
D gene: .
clone size: .
J gene: TRBJ1-2
CDR3 protein: CSVGRDFQGTKANYGYTF
CDR3 DNA: TGCAGCGTTGGCCGGGACTTCCAAGGAACTAAAGCTAACTATGGCTACACCTTC

V gene: TRBV7-2
D gene: .
clone size: .
J gene: TRBJ1-2
CDR3 protein: CASSLVLTNGYTF
CDR3 DNA: TGTGCCAGCAGCTTAGTCCTGACGAACGGCTACACCTTC

V gene: TRBV25-1
D gene: TRBD2
clone size: .
J gene: TRBJ2-1
CDR3 protein: CASTSTRGDQFF
CDR3 DNA: TGTGCCAGCACCTCGACTCGGGGGGACCAGTTCTTC

V gene: TRBV18
D gene: TRBD2
clone size: once
J gene: TRBJ2-7
CDR3 protein: CASSPPLAGGKIFYEQYF
CDR3 DNA: TGTGCCAGCTCACCACCGCTAGCGGGAGGAAAGATCTTTTACGAGCAGTACTTC

V gene: TRBV6-1
D gene: .
clone size: .
J gene: TRBJ2-7
CDR3 protein: CASSERQTYEQYF
CDR3 DNA: TGTGCCAGCAGTGAAAGACAGACCTACGAGCAGTACTTC

V gene: TRBV6-6
D gene: TRBD1
clone size: .
J gene: TRBJ1-6
CDR3 protein: CASSPGTGRNSPLHF
CDR3 DNA: TGTGCCAGCAGTCCCGGGACAGGGAGGAATTCACCCCTCCACTTT

V gene: TRBV27
D gene: TRBD2
clone size: .
J gene: TRBJ2-3
CDR3 protein: CASRGTSGARGQYF
CDR3 DNA: TGTGCCAGCAGAGGGACTAGCGGGGCCCGAGGGCAGTATTTT

V gene: TRBV7-3
D gene: TRBD1
clone size: .
J gene: TRBJ2-3
CDR3 protein: CASSPDSGGYDTQYF
CDR3 DNA: TGTGCCAGCAGCCCGGACTCAGGGGGTTATGATACGCAGTATTTT

V gene: TRBV29-1
D gene: .
clone size: .
J gene: TRBJ2-7
CDR3 protein: CSVEGVRINEQYF
CDR3 DNA: TGCAGCGTTGAAGGGGTCAGGATCAACGAGCAGTACTTC

V gene: TRBV6-1
D gene: .
clone size: .
J gene: TRBJ1-1
CDR3 protein: CASNRVNTEAFF
CDR3 DNA: TGTGCCAGCAACAGGGTGAACACTGAAGCTTTCTTT

V gene: TRBV7-9
D gene: .
clone size: once
J gene: TRBJ2-2
CDR3 protein: CASSPITGELFF
CDR3 DNA: TGTGCCAGCAGCCCGATCACCGGGGAGCTGTTTTTT

V gene: TRBV18
D gene: .
clone size: .
J gene: TRBJ1-1
CDR3 protein: CASSYSMNTEAFF
CDR3 DNA: TGTGCCAGCTCATACAGTATGAACACTGAAGCTTTCTTT

V gene: TRBV5-8
D gene: .
clone size: .
J gene: TRBJ2-7
CDR3 protein: CASSLNLGGQQYF
CDR3 DNA: TGTGCCAGCAGCTTGAATCTAGGAGGACAGCAGTACTTC

V gene: TRBV10-3
D gene: .
clone size: once
J gene: TRBJ2-1
CDR3 protein: CAISSGYNEQFF
CDR3 DNA: TGTGCCATCAGTTCAGGGTACAATGAGCAGTTCTTC

V gene: TRBV6-1
D gene: .
clone size: .
J gene: TRBJ1-4
CDR3 protein: CASSGRELTREKLFF
CDR3 DNA: TGTGCCAGCAGTGGGCGGGAGCTGACTAGGGAAAAACTGTTTTTT

V gene: TRBV7-6
D gene: .
clone size: once
J gene: TRBJ1-5
CDR3 protein: CASSLGAGSNQPQHF
CDR3 DNA: TGTGCCAGCAGCTTAGGCGCAGGTAGCAATCAGCCCCAGCATTTT

V gene: TRBV4-1
D gene: .
clone size: .
J gene: TRBJ1-5
CDR3 protein: CASSSGGGRRGPQHF
CDR3 DNA: TGCGCCAGCAGCAGCGGGGGGGGCCGTAGGGGGCCCCAGCATTTT

V gene: TRBV19
D gene: TRBD2
clone size: once
J gene: TRBJ2-1
CDR3 protein: CASSIIAGGPGEQFF
CDR3 DNA: TGTGCCAGTAGTATTATAGCGGGAGGCCCTGGTGAGCAGTTCTTC

V gene: TRBV19
D gene: .
clone size: few
J gene: TRBJ2-1
CDR3 protein: CASSRGDNEQFF
CDR3 DNA: TGTGCCAGTTCCAGGGGGGACAATGAGCAGTTCTTC

V gene: TRBV7-2
D gene: TRBD2
clone size: once
J gene: TRBJ2-7
CDR3 protein: CASSLGSGGGSYEQYF
CDR3 DNA: TGTGCCAGCAGCTTGGGCAGCGGGGGGGGCTCCTACGAGCAGTACTTC

V gene: TRBV18
D gene: .
clone size: .
J gene: TRBJ1-2
CDR3 protein: CASSPGPESDGYTF
CDR3 DNA: TGTGCCAGCTCACCAGGACCGGAGAGCGATGGCTACACCTTC

V gene: TRBV6-6
D gene: .
clone size: few
J gene: TRBJ1-1
CDR3 protein: CASMMNTEAFF
CDR3 DNA: TGTGCCAGCATGATGAACACTGAAGCTTTCTTT

V gene: TRBV9
D gene: TRBD2
clone size: once
J gene: TRBJ2-5
CDR3 protein: CASSVGTSGSVWGETQYF
CDR3 DNA: TGTGCCAGCAGCGTAGGGACTAGCGGGAGCGTTTGGGGAGAGACCCAGTACTTC

V gene: TRBV2
D gene: .
clone size: .
J gene: TRBJ2-1
CDR3 protein: CASSEGLPGPQDEQFF
CDR3 DNA: TGTGCCAGCAGTGAAGGACTCCCCGGCCCACAGGATGAGCAGTTCTTC

V gene: TRBV5-1
D gene: .
clone size: .
J gene: TRBJ2-3
CDR3 protein: CASSLGPGDTQYF
CDR3 DNA: TGCGCCAGCAGCTTGGGCCCAGGGGATACGCAGTATTTT

V gene: TRBV13
D gene: .
clone size: .
J gene: TRBJ2-5
CDR3 protein: CASSPISEGGKTQYF
CDR3 DNA: TGTGCCAGCAGCCCTATTAGCGAGGGGGGAAAGACCCAGTACTTC

V gene: TRBV7-2
D gene: TRBD1
clone size: .
J gene: TRBJ1-5
CDR3 protein: CASSLGGTGGQPQHF
CDR3 DNA: TGTGCCAGCAGCTTAGGAGGGACAGGGGGGCAGCCCCAGCATTTT

V gene: TRBV7-9
D gene: TRBD2
clone size: .
J gene: TRBJ2-1
CDR3 protein: CASSRWTSGRASYNEQFF
CDR3 DNA: TGTGCCAGCAGTCGATGGACTAGCGGGAGGGCCTCCTACAATGAGCAGTTCTTC

V gene: TRBV5-1
D gene: TRBD2
clone size: .
J gene: TRBJ2-7
CDR3 protein: CASSFTSGGASLEQYF
CDR3 DNA: TGCGCCAGCAGCTTTACTAGCGGGGGGGCCTCCCTCGAGCAGTACTTC

V gene: TRBV7-6
D gene: .
clone size: .
J gene: TRBJ2-7
CDR3 protein: CASSRRGGQGAYQEPYEQYF
CDR3 DNA: TGTGCCAGCAGCCGAAGGGGGGGTCAGGGGGCCTACCAGGAACCCTACGAGCAGTACTTC

V gene: TRBV7-9
D gene: .
clone size: .
J gene: TRBJ2-5
CDR3 protein: CASSSPRGTQETQYF
CDR3 DNA: TGTGCCAGCAGCTCCCCCAGGGGGACTCAGGAGACCCAGTACTTC

V gene: TRBV4-3
D gene: TRBD2
clone size: .
J gene: TRBJ2-7
CDR3 protein: CASSQGLAGADEQYF
CDR3 DNA: TGCGCCAGCAGCCAGGGACTAGCGGGAGCCGACGAGCAGTACTTC

V gene: TRBV6-5
D gene: TRBD1
clone size: .
J gene: TRBJ1-1
CDR3 protein: CASSGTESNTEAFF
CDR3 DNA: TGTGCCAGCTCAGGGACAGAAAGTAACACTGAAGCTTTCTTT

V gene: TRBV29-1
D gene: .
clone size: .
J gene: TRBJ1-1
CDR3 protein: CSGWEGDTEAFF
CDR3 DNA: TGCAGCGGATGGGAGGGCGACACTGAAGCTTTCTTT

V gene: TRBV4-1
D gene: .
clone size: few
J gene: TRBJ2-5
CDR3 protein: CASSQWGEGGETQYF
CDR3 DNA: TGCGCCAGCAGCCAGTGGGGTGAGGGAGGAGAGACCCAGTACTTC